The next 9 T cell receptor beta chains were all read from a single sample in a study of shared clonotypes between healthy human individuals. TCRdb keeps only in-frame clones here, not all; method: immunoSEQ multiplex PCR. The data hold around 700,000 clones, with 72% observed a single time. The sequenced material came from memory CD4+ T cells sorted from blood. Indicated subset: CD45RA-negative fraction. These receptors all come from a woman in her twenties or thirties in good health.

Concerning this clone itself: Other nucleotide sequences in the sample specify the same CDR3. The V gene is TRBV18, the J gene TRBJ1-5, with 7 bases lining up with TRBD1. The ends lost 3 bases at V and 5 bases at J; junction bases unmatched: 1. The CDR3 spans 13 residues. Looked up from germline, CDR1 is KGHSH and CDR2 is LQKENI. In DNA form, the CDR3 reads TGTGCCAGCTCACCCGGACAGGATCAGCCCCAGCATTTT. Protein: CASSPGQDQPQHF.

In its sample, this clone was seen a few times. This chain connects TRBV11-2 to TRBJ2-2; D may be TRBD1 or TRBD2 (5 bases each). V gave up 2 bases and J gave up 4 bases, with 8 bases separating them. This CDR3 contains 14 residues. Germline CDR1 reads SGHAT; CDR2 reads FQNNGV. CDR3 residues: CASSLQGPTGELFF. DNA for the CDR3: TGTGCCAGCAGCTTACAGGGACCCACCGGGGAGCTGTTTTTT.

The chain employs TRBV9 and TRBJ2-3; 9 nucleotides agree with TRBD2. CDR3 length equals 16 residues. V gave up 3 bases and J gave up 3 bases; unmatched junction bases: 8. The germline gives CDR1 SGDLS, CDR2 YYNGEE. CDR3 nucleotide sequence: TGTGCCAGCAGCGCTCATAGCGGGAGAGGGACAGATACGCAGTATTTT. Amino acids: CASSAHSGRGTDTQYF.

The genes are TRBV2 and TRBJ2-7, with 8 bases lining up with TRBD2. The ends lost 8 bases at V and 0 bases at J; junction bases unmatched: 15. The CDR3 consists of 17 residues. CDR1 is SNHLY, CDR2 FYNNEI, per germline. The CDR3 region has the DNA TGTGCCAGCCAGGGTCTAGCGGGCGCCAGGGGCTCCTACGAGCAGTACTTC. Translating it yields CASQGLAGARGSYEQYF.

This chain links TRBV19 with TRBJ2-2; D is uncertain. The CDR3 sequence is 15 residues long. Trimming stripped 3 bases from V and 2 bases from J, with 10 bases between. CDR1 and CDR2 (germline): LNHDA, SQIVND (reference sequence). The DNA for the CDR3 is TGTGCCAGTAGTATCAGCGCCAGAAACACCGGGGAGCTGTTTTTT. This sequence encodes CASSISARNTGELFF.

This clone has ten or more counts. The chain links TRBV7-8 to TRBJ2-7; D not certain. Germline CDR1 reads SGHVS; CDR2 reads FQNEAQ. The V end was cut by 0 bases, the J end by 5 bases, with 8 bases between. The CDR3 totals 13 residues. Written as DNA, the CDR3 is TGTGCCAGCAGCTTAGCAGGGAAGAACGAGCAGTACTTC. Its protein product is CASSLAGKNEQYF.

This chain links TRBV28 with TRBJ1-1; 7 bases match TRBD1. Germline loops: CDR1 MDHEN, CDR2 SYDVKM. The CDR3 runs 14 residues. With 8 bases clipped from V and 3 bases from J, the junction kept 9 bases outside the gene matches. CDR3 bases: TGTGCCAGCCGCTTTAGGGGGCGCCACACTGAAGCTTTCTTT. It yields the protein CASRFRGRHTEAFF.

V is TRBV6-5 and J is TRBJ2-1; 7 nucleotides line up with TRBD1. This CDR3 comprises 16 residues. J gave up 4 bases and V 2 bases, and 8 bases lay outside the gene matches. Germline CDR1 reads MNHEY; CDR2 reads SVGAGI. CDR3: CASSYGSRGKYNEQFF. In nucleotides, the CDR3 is TGTGCCAGCAGTTACGGGTCCAGGGGGAAGTACAATGAGCAGTTCTTC.

The CDR3 here is CASSLNKALNTGELFF. The DNA of the CDR3 is TGTGCCAGCAGTTTAAATAAAGCCCTGAACACCGGGGAGCTGTTTTTT. The chain recombines TRBV28 with TRBJ2-2, with D unclear. Germline lookup yields CDR1 MDHEN and CDR2 SYDVKM. V shed 2 bases and J shed 1 base, with 11 bases lying between them. CDR3 size: 16 residues. The variable domain in full, with the rest retrieved from reference TRBV28 and TRBJ2-2, is DVKVTQSSRYLVKRTGEKVFLECVQDMDHENMFWYRQDPGLGLRLIYFSYDVKMKEKGDIPEGYSVSREKKERFSLILESASTNQTSMYLCASSLNKALNTGELFFGEGSRLTVL.